This T cell receptor (beta chain) comes out of a study of blood T cell repertoires in COVID-19. Data came from immunoSEQ multiplex PCR; TCRdb stores just in-frame clones and leaves some out. The data contain roughly 340,000 clones, 88% of them singletons. The CDR3 covers 13 residues. The V segment lost 4 bases and the J segment 11 bases; nucleotides outside the gene matches: 10. Per the germline V gene, CDR1 is MRHNA and CDR2 is SNTAGT. The TCR sequence derives from a woman in her sixties or seventies with COVID-19, enrolled during active disease. The rearrangement joins TRBV6-4 to TRBJ1-2; 7 bases fit TRBD1. The source material was peripheral blood. The CDR3 DNA follows: TGTGCCAGCAGTGTTGGGACAGTCGGGGTTTACACCTTC. It translates to CASSVGTVGVYTF.